This is a list of T cell receptor beta chains from one sample in a study of blood T cell repertoires in COVID-19. Assay: immunoSEQ multiplex PCR; the TCRdb copy retains only in-frame clones and omits some. This sample has around 250,000 clones; 86% occur once, and the top ten carry 5.5% to 6.5%. Sequenced: peripheral blood. The receptor set was obtained from a man between 60 and 75 years old with acute or convalescent COVID-19. CDR3s include the opening cysteine and the closing phenylalanine or tryptophan. D genes are given only for firm matches. Some rows mark clone size as missing; the rest say once, few, many or name a class of expanded clone.

V gene: TRBV2
CDR3 length: 10
D gene: TRBD1
J gene: TRBJ1-2
clone size: NA
CDR3 DNA: TGTGCCAGCGGGGACAGGGGCTACACCTTC
CDR3 protein: CASGDRGYTF

V gene: TRBV3-1/TRBV3-2
CDR3 length: 15
D gene: TRBD1
J gene: TRBJ2-7
clone size: NA
CDR3 DNA: TGTGCCAGCAGCCAAGCGACAGGGCCTGCGTACGAGCAGTACTTC
CDR3 protein: CASSQATGPAYEQYF

V gene: TRBV5-1
CDR3 length: 15
D gene: TRBD1
J gene: TRBJ2-7
clone size: NA
CDR3 DNA: TGCGCCAGCAGGCCAACAGGGGGCGAGGTGAACGAGCAGTACTTC
CDR3 protein: CASRPTGGEVNEQYF

V gene: TRBV5-1
CDR3 length: 15
D gene: TRBD2
J gene: TRBJ2-3
clone size: once
CDR3 DNA: TGCGCCAGCAGCTTGGGGGGGGGACCCACAGATACGCAGTATTTT
CDR3 protein: CASSLGGGPTDTQYF

V gene: TRBV3-1/TRBV3-2
CDR3 length: 16
D gene: NA
J gene: TRBJ2-7
clone size: NA
CDR3 DNA: TGTGCCAGCAGCCAATCGACAGCTCTTCTCTCCTACGAGCAGTACTTC
CDR3 protein: CASSQSTALLSYEQYF

V gene: TRBV30
CDR3 length: 14
D gene: NA
J gene: TRBJ2-2
clone size: NA
CDR3 DNA: TGTGCCTGGAGTGTAAGCCGTTTCACCGGGGAGCTGTTTTTT
CDR3 protein: CAWSVSRFTGELFF

V gene: TRBV11-3
CDR3 length: 16
D gene: TRBD2
J gene: TRBJ2-3
clone size: NA
CDR3 DNA: TGTGCCAGCAGCTTAGGGGTAGCGGGAGCTGCAGATACGCAGTATTTT
CDR3 protein: CASSLGVAGAADTQYF

V gene: TRBV3-1/TRBV3-2
CDR3 length: 17
D gene: TRBD1
J gene: TRBJ2-3
clone size: NA
CDR3 DNA: TGTGCCAGCAGCCGTCTAGACAGGGGACGATCGGCAGATACGCAGTATTTT
CDR3 protein: CASSRLDRGRSADTQYF

V gene: TRBV11-3
CDR3 length: 14
D gene: NA
J gene: TRBJ2-7
clone size: NA
CDR3 DNA: TGTGCCAGCAGCCCAACGTGGGGGCCTGAAATAGAGTACTTC
CDR3 protein: CASSPTWGPEIEYF

V gene: TRBV30
CDR3 length: 11
D gene: NA
J gene: TRBJ2-5
clone size: NA
CDR3 DNA: TGTGCCTGGACCAGTCAAGAGACCCAGTACTTC
CDR3 protein: CAWTSQETQYF

V gene: TRBV6-2/TRBV6-3
CDR3 length: 14
D gene: NA
J gene: TRBJ2-7
clone size: few
CDR3 DNA: TGTGCCAGCAGTTACCTAGCGCCCGCCTACGAGCAGTACTTC
CDR3 protein: CASSYLAPAYEQYF

V gene: TRBV5-6
CDR3 length: 15
D gene: NA
J gene: TRBJ2-5
clone size: NA
CDR3 DNA: TGTGCCAGCAGCTTGGTTCCGGGGTTGGGGGAGACCCAGTACTTC
CDR3 protein: CASSLVPGLGETQYF

V gene: TRBV7-3
CDR3 length: 14
D gene: TRBD1
J gene: TRBJ1-1
clone size: NA
CDR3 DNA: TGTGCCAGCAGCCCGGAAGGGGGCTACACTGAAGCTTTCTTT
CDR3 protein: CASSPEGGYTEAFF

V gene: TRBV3-1/TRBV3-2
CDR3 length: 15
D gene: TRBD2
J gene: TRBJ2-3
clone size: NA
CDR3 DNA: TGTGCCAGCAGCCTAACTAGCGGTAGCACAGATACGCAGTATTTT
CDR3 protein: CASSLTSGSTDTQYF

V gene: TRBV3-1/TRBV3-2
CDR3 length: 15
D gene: TRBD1
J gene: TRBJ2-7
clone size: once
CDR3 DNA: TGTGCCAGCAGCGAGGGGGACAGGGGGCGGTACGAGCAGTACTTC
CDR3 protein: CASSEGDRGRYEQYF

V gene: TRBV19
CDR3 length: 13
D gene: NA
J gene: TRBJ1-3
clone size: NA
CDR3 DNA: TGTGCCAGTACCTTACTGGAAGGGGACACCATATATTTT
CDR3 protein: CASTLLEGDTIYF

V gene: TRBV25-1
CDR3 length: 14
D gene: NA
J gene: TRBJ1-2
clone size: NA
CDR3 DNA: TGTGCCAGCACCATCGGGCCAGGGGACTATGGCTACACCTTC
CDR3 protein: CASTIGPGDYGYTF

V gene: TRBV28
CDR3 length: 16
D gene: TRBD2
J gene: TRBJ2-1
clone size: NA
CDR3 DNA: TGTGCCAGCAGTTTAACTAGCGGGTTCAGACACAATGAGCAGTTCTTC
CDR3 protein: CASSLTSGFRHNEQFF

V gene: TRBV5-1
CDR3 length: 16
D gene: TRBD1
J gene: TRBJ2-7
clone size: NA
CDR3 DNA: TGCGCCAGCAGCTTGGGACCGGGACAGATGGGTGGAGAGCAGTACTTC
CDR3 protein: CASSLGPGQMGGEQYF

V gene: TRBV28
CDR3 length: 15
D gene: NA
J gene: TRBJ2-5
clone size: NA
CDR3 DNA: TGTGCCAGCAGTTTAATAGGACTGGGACAAGAGACCCAGTACTTC
CDR3 protein: CASSLIGLGQETQYF

V gene: TRBV29-1
CDR3 length: 13
D gene: TRBD1
J gene: TRBJ1-2
clone size: NA
CDR3 DNA: TGCAGCGTTATCGACAGGGGTTTAGGCGGCTACACCTTC
CDR3 protein: CSVIDRGLGGYTF

V gene: TRBV2
CDR3 length: 13
D gene: TRBD1
J gene: TRBJ1-5
clone size: NA
CDR3 DNA: TGTGCCATCCAAGAGGGGGCCTCTCAGCCCCAGCATTTT
CDR3 protein: CAIQEGASQPQHF

V gene: TRBV9
CDR3 length: 14
D gene: NA
J gene: TRBJ2-1
clone size: once
CDR3 DNA: TGTGCCAGCAGCGGTGGGAGCTCCTACAATGAGCAGTTCTTC
CDR3 protein: CASSGGSSYNEQFF

V gene: TRBV7-9
CDR3 length: 14
D gene: TRBD1
J gene: TRBJ2-7
clone size: NA
CDR3 DNA: TGTGCCAGCAGCTTCCGGACAGGGTCCCACGAGCAGTACTTC
CDR3 protein: CASSFRTGSHEQYF

V gene: TRBV18
CDR3 length: 14
D gene: NA
J gene: TRBJ1-1
clone size: NA
CDR3 DNA: TGTGCCAGCTCAACTAACAGGGAAATCACTGAAGCTTTCTTT
CDR3 protein: CASSTNREITEAFF

V gene: TRBV19
CDR3 length: 16
D gene: TRBD2
J gene: TRBJ2-1
clone size: NA
CDR3 DNA: TGTGCCAGTAGTACCGGGACTAGCGGGAGCAACAATGAGCAGTTCTTC
CDR3 protein: CASSTGTSGSNNEQFF

V gene: TRBV11-3
CDR3 length: 15
D gene: TRBD1
J gene: TRBJ2-2
clone size: once
CDR3 DNA: TGTGCCAGCAGCGGATCGACAGGGATCACCGGGGAGCTGTTTTTT
CDR3 protein: CASSGSTGITGELFF

V gene: TRBV29-1
CDR3 length: 14
D gene: TRBD1
J gene: TRBJ2-7
clone size: NA
CDR3 DNA: TGCAGCGTTATTCACGGGACAGGCTCCTACGAGCAGTACTTC
CDR3 protein: CSVIHGTGSYEQYF

V gene: TRBV14
CDR3 length: 16
D gene: TRBD2
J gene: TRBJ2-5
clone size: NA
CDR3 DNA: TGTGCCAGCAGCCCAGGACTAGCGGAGTACCAAGAGACCCAGTACTTC
CDR3 protein: CASSPGLAEYQETQYF

V gene: TRBV6-1
CDR3 length: 17
D gene: TRBD1
J gene: TRBJ1-3
clone size: NA
CDR3 DNA: TGTGCCAGCAGTGACCACCGGGACAGGGCTCAACGACACACCATATATTTT
CDR3 protein: CASSDHRDRAQRHTIYF

V gene: TRBV5-6
CDR3 length: 16
D gene: TRBD1
J gene: TRBJ1-4
clone size: NA
CDR3 DNA: TGTGCCAGCAGTAGGGACAGGGGGTCCCATAATGAAAAACTGTTTTTT
CDR3 protein: CASSRDRGSHNEKLFF

V gene: TRBV9
CDR3 length: 13
D gene: NA
J gene: TRBJ1-2
clone size: NA
CDR3 DNA: TGTGCCAGCAGCCCGCGGCGGGACTATGGCTACACCTTC
CDR3 protein: CASSPRRDYGYTF

V gene: TRBV5-1
CDR3 length: 13
D gene: NA
J gene: TRBJ1-1
clone size: few
CDR3 DNA: TGCGCCAGCAGCTCGGGCGCGGGGTATCAAGCTTTCTTT
CDR3 protein: CASSSGAGYQAFF

V gene: TRBV28
CDR3 length: 16
D gene: NA
J gene: TRBJ2-3
clone size: NA
CDR3 DNA: TGTGCCAGCAGCCCTCCGACGGGAGTGGGCACAGATACGCAGTATTTT
CDR3 protein: CASSPPTGVGTDTQYF

V gene: TRBV7-2
CDR3 length: 17
D gene: TRBD2
J gene: TRBJ2-1
clone size: NA
CDR3 DNA: TGTGCCAGCAGCTTCCCCGGGACTAGCGGAACCCACAATGAGCAGTTCTTC
CDR3 protein: CASSFPGTSGTHNEQFF

V gene: TRBV4-1
CDR3 length: 12
D gene: NA
J gene: TRBJ1-4
clone size: NA
CDR3 DNA: TGCGCCAGCAGCCCTGACAACCTGGTGTCCGTTTTT
CDR3 protein: CASSPDNLVSVF

V gene: TRBV11-3
CDR3 length: 16
D gene: TRBD2
J gene: TRBJ2-7
clone size: NA
CDR3 DNA: TGTGCCAGCAGCCCAGGGACTAGCGGGGAATCAGGCGAGCAGTACTTC
CDR3 protein: CASSPGTSGESGEQYF